This T cell receptor beta chain was sequenced during a study of T cells in Graves' hyperthyroidism and ophthalmopathy. CDR1 is MNHEY, CDR2 SVGAGI, per germline. V dropped 2 bases and J dropped 5 bases, with 16 bases sitting between them. This CDR3 region has 15 residues. Reasons for excluding patients were uncontrolled infection, other autoimmune disease, pregnancy or lactation. Diagnoses were made from clinical symptoms, serum measures (thyroxine and TRAb), thyroid ultrasound and orbital computed tomography. RNA transcripts served as the template for amplifying TCR beta CDR3 regions. The TCR CDR3 was amplified in a first-round RT-PCR using the HTBI primer set. TCRdb passed the multiplex PCR reads through MiXCR, listing each CDR3 protein once. Found here are hundreds of thousands of distinct CDR3 sequences, under 25% of them singletons; the top ten hold 34%. As to this clonotype: No antigen is known for it.

Study-wide results and limits: Blood also held most thyroid clonotypes expanded beyond 0.001. Ophthalmopathy stood apart from stable hyperthyroidism in a 13 V-J model.

The chain couples TRBV6-5 to TRBJ2-7, with D hard to call. This TCR derives from a man aged 25 to 40 with Graves' ophthalmopathy. Sequences were obtained from blood. The CDR3 region is CASSYPDPPRNEQYF. The DNA for the CDR3 is TGTGCCAGCAGTTACCCGGATCCCCCACGGAACGAGCAGTACTTC.